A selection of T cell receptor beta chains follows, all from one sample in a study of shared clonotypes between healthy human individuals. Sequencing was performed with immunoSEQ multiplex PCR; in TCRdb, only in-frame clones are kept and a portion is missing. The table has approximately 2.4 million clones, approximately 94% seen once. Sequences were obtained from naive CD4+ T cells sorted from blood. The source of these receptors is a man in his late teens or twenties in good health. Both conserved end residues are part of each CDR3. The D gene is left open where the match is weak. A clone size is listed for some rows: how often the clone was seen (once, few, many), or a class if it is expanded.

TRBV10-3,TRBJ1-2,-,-,CAISMGVPNYGYTF,TGTGCCATCAGTATGGGGGTCCCAAACTATGGCTACACCTTC
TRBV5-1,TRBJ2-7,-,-,CASSLWGTSSYEQYF,TGCGCCAGCAGCTTGTGGGGGACAAGCTCCTACGAGCAGTACTTC
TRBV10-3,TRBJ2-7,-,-,CAISPGASYEQYF,TGTGCCATCAGTCCAGGGGCCTCCTACGAGCAGTACTTC
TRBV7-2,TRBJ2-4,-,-,CASSPHASGPPNIQYF,TGTGCCAGCAGCCCCCACGCATCAGGCCCTCCGAACATTCAGTACTTC
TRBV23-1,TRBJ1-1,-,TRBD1,CASSQSGVHRGYTEAFF,TGCGCCAGCAGTCAATCGGGGGTTCACAGGGGATACACTGAAGCTTTCTTT
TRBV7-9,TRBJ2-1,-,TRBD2,CASSRRTSGRDEQFF,TGTGCCAGCAGCCGTAGGACTAGCGGGAGGGATGAGCAGTTCTTC
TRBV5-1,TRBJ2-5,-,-,CASSAQGSQETQYF,TGCGCCAGCAGCGCGCAGGGTAGCCAAGAGACCCAGTACTTC
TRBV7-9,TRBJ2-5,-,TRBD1,CASSPRDRVRETQYF,TGTGCCAGCAGTCCAAGAGACAGGGTGAGGGAGACCCAGTACTTC
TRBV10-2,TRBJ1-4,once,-,CASSEFRLGSTNEKLFF,TGCGCCAGCAGTGAGTTTAGGCTGGGGTCGACTAATGAAAAACTGTTTTTT
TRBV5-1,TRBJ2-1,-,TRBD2,CASSLALAGYNEQFF,TGCGCCAGCAGCTTGGCGCTAGCGGGTTACAATGAGCAGTTCTTC
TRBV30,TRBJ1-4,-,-,CAWSHGTPGEKLFF,TGTGCCTGGAGTCATGGGACGCCTGGGGAAAAACTGTTTTTT
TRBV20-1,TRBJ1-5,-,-,CSASPGPQHF,TGCAGTGCTAGCCCGGGGCCCCAGCATTTT
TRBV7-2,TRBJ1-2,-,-,CVSQKPGEVKWGRYGYTF,TGTGTTTCGCAGAAACCCGGAGAGGTTAAGTGGGGAAGATATGGCTACACCTTC
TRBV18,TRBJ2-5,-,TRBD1,CASSLNRDREETQYF,TGTGCCAGCTCGCTCAACCGGGACAGGGAAGAGACCCAGTACTTC